This T cell receptor beta chain was profiled in a study of blood T cells in healthy people across ages. Notes on the study in general: Older individuals had lower TCR beta diversity per million T cells (the decline was roughly linear).

Primers used in a second PCR of roughly 6 to 12 cycles were a sample-barcoded 5' primer and a J-beta primer mix. TCRdb processed the 5' RACE reads anew with MiXCR; each CDR3 protein has one entry. The table has roughly 550,000 distinct CDR3 sequences, approximately 25% seen once. Trimming pared 5 bases from V and 3 bases from J, leaving 11 bases between. The germline gives CDR1 MNHEY, CDR2 SMNVEV (reference sequence). This CDR3 contains 14 residues. This clonotype was seen a handful of times. Its antigen is as yet unknown. The sample also formed part of further work on T cells of mothers and their children. According to that study: Compared with unrelated pairs, related mother-child pairs had slightly higher, non-significant overlap.

The chain uses TRBV27 and TRBJ2-4; D is possibly TRBD1 (6 bases). The TCR comes from a boy aged 5-17 years in good health. The material sequenced was blood. The CDR3 DNA follows: TGTGCCAGCAGTACAGGGTTAGACAAAAACATTCAGTACTTC. Residues: CASSTGLDKNIQYF.